Listed below are T cell receptor beta chains from one sample, sequenced in a study of cytomegalovirus exposure and HLA in healthy donors. Using immunoSEQ multiplex PCR, the repertoire was profiled, and TCRdb retains in-frame clones only, with some absent. The sample contains around 100,000 clones, roughly 70% of which appear only once. Sequencing was carried out using PBMCs. The receptors shown here come from a middle-aged man in good health and CMV-seropositive. Both conserved end residues are part of each CDR3.

TRBV19	TRBJ1-1	CASLTGNTEAFF
TRBV6-4	TRBJ2-1	CASSDSGGGMSNEQFF
TRBV5-4	TRBJ1-3	CASSYYREDSGNTIYF
TRBV29-1	TRBJ2-1	CSVEGGIGNEQFF
TRBV13	TRBJ1-6	CASSLGTGFSPLHF
TRBV6-5	TRBJ1-2	CASSYSYGENYGYTF
TRBV29-1	TRBJ2-2	CGAGTGELFF
TRBV28	TRBJ2-2	CASSLQGDPNTGELFF
TRBV10-3	TRBJ2-6	CAISEWVAGTTGANVLTF
TRBV5-1	TRBJ2-3	CASSSTGTGGPTDTQYF
TRBV6-1	TRBJ1-3	CASSIAPGIVYF
TRBV13	TRBJ1-5	CASSRGALNQPQHF
TRBV27	TRBJ2-7	CASLASSYEQYF
TRBV6-5	TRBJ1-1	CASSFGARTEAFF
TRBV6-5	TRBJ1-1	CASSYSREFEAFF
TRBV6-5	TRBJ1-3	CASSYSGQGLGNTIYF
TRBV2	TRBJ1-5	CATGQGARYQPQHF
TRBV29-1	TRBJ2-7	CSVDSPTYEQYF
TRBV29-1	TRBJ1-5	CSVAAQTGQPQHF
TRBV5-1	TRBJ2-5	CASSISAGEGETQYF
TRBV6-5	TRBJ2-6	CASSWGQSGANVLTF
TRBV30	TRBJ2-3	CAWRSSGNTQYF
TRBV29-1	TRBJ1-1	CSVAPRIIF
TRBV6-6	TRBJ2-2	CAITGGRSDTGELFF
TRBV4-3	TRBJ2-3	CASSQAAGSTDTQYF
TRBV7-6	TRBJ2-5	CASSLTGARDQYF
TRBV6-5	TRBJ1-1	CASSGQGMNTEAFF
TRBV11-2	TRBJ1-1	CASSLGTGLGAFF
TRBV5-1	TRBJ2-3	CASSSQQALDTQYF
TRBV5-1	TRBJ1-5	CASSADRVVGPYSNQPQHF
TRBV2	TRBJ2-5	CASSEDYREETQYF
TRBV7-9	TRBJ2-3	CASSLGRDTQYF
TRBV27	TRBJ2-2	CASSLGSGVFAGELFF
TRBV19	TRBJ2-3	CASIGGGTDTQYF
TRBV2	TRBJ1-4	CASSGDRGSEKLFF
TRBV4-1	TRBJ2-2	CASSQPPGLVRAGELFF
TRBV2	TRBJ2-1	CASRGRMDNEQFF